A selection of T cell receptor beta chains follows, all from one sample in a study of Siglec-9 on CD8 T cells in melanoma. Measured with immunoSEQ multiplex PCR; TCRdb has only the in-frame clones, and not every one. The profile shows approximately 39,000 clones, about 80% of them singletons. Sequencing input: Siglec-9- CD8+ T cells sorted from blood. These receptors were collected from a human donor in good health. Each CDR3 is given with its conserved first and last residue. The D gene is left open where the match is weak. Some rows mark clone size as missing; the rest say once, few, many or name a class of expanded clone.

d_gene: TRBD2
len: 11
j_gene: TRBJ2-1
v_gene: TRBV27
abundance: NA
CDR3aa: CASSPGLGQFF
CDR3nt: TGTGCCAGCAGTCCCGGACTAGGGCAGTTCTTC

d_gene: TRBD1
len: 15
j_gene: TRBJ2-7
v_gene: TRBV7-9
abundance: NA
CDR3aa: CASSSPGQGDYEQYF
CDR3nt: TGTGCCAGCAGCTCACCGGGACAGGGGGACTACGAGCAGTACTTC

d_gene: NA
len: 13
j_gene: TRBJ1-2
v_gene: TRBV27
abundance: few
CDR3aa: CASSLRRNYGYTF
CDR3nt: TGTGCCAGCAGTTTACGGCGGAACTATGGCTACACCTTC

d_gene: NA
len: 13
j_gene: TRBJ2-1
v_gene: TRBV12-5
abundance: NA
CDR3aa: CASGPLGRNEQFF
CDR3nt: TGTGCTAGTGGTCCCCTCGGGCGGAATGAGCAGTTCTTC

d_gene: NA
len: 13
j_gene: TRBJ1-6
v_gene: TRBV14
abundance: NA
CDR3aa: CASSQGGNSPLHF
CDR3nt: TGTGCCAGCAGCCAGGGGGGTAATTCACCCCTCCACTTT

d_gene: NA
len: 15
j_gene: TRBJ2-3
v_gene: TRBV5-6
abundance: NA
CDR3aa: CASKPVADYTDTQYF
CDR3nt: TGTGCCAGCAAGCCTGTGGCAGATTACACAGATACGCAGTATTTT

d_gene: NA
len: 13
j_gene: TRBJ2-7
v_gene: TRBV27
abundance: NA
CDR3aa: CASSLKNRNEQYF
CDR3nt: TGTGCCAGCAGTTTAAAAAACAGGAACGAGCAGTACTTC

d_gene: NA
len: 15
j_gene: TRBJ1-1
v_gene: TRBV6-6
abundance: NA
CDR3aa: CASSYDGGWDTEAYF
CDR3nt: TGTGCCAGCAGTTACGACGGGGGCTGGGATACTGAAGCTTACTTT

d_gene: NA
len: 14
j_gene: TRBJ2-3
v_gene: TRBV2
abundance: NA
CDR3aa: CASTPSGRTDTQYF
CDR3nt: TGTGCCAGCACCCCTAGTGGGCGAACAGATACGCAGTATTTT

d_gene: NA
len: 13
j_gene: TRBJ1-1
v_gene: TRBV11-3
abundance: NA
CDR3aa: CASRQGENTEAFF
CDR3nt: TGTGCCAGCAGGCAGGGAGAAAACACTGAAGCTTTCTTT

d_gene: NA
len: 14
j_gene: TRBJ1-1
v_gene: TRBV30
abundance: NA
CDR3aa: CAWSVGGMNTEAFF
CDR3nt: TGTGCCTGGAGTGTTGGCGGGATGAACACTGAAGCTTTCTTT

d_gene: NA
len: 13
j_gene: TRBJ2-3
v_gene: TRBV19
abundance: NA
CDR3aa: CASSIGGTDTQYF
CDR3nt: TGTGCCAGTAGTATTGGTGGCACAGATACGCAGTATTTT

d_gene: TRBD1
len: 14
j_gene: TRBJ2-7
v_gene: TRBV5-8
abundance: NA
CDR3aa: CASSLGTGGDEQYF
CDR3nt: TGTGCCAGCAGCCTCGGGACAGGGGGCGACGAGCAGTACTTC

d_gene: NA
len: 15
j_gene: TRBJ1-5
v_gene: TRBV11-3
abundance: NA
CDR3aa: CASSLSEVTNQPQHF
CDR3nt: TGTGCCAGCAGCTTATCCGAAGTAACCAATCAGCCCCAGCATTTT

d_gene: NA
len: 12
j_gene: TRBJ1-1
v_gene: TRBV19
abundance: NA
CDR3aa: CASSIGVREAFF
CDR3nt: TGTGCCAGTAGTATAGGAGTGAGGGAAGCTTTCTTT

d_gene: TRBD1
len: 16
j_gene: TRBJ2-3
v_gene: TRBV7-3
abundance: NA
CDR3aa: CASSLIGAGGMGTQYF
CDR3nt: TGTGCCAGCAGCTTAATAGGGGCAGGGGGTATGGGTACGCAGTATTTT

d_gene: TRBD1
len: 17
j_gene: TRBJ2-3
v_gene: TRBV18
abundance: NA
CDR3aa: CASSPRNTGDRTDTQYF
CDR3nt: TGTGCCAGCTCACCACGCAATACAGGGGATAGGACAGATACGCAGTATTTT

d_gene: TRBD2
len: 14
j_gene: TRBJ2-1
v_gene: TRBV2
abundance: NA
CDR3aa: CARSRTSGNGEQFF
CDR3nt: TGTGCCAGATCAAGGACTAGCGGGAATGGAGAGCAGTTCTTC